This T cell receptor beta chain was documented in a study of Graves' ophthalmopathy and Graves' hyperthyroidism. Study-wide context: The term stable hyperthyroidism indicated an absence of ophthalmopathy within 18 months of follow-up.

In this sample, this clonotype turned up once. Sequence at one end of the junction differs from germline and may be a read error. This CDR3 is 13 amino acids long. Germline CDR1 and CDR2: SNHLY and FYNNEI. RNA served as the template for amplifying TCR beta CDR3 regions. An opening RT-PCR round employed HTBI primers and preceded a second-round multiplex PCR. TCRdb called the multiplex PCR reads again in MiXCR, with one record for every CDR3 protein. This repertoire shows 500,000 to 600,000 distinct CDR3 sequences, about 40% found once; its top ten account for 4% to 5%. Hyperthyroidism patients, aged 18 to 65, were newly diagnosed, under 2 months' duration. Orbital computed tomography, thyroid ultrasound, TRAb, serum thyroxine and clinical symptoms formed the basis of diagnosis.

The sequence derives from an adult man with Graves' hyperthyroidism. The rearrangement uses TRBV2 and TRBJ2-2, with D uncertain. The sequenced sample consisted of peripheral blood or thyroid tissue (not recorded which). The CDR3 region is CAGSEAPLGELFF. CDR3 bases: TGTGCCGGCAGTGAAGCGCCGCTCGGGGAGCTGTTTTTT.